These T cell receptor beta chains were read from a single sample in a study of cytomegalovirus exposure and HLA in healthy donors. Profiled with immunoSEQ multiplex PCR; TCRdb holds only in-frame clones, not every one. The data hold about 90,000 clones, with around 66% observed a single time. Specimen: PBMCs. The receptor source for this set is a man aged 30 to 45 in good health and CMV-seronegative. The CDR3 runs from the conserved cysteine through the conserved F or W. The D gene is left open where the match is weak. Some rows have no size entry. The others give once, few or many, or a class for an expanded clone.

abundance,v_gene,d_gene,j_gene,CDR3nt,CDR3aa
NA,TRBV4-3,TRBD1,TRBJ1-1,TGCGCCAGCAGCCAGGGTTTGACAGGGGGAACTGAAGCTTTCTTT,CASSQGLTGGTEAFF
once,TRBV27,TRBD1,TRBJ1-2,TGTGCCAGCAGTTTATGGGACAGGGGGTATGGCTACACCTTC,CASSLWDRGYGYTF
NA,TRBV5-1,TRBD1,TRBJ1-4,TGCGCCAGCAGCTTGACAGGGGCATCGACTAATGAAAAACTGTTTTTT,CASSLTGASTNEKLFF
NA,TRBV5-1,NA,TRBJ2-7,TGCGCCAGCAGCTTGGGCGGCGGAGACTCCTACGAGCAGTACTTC,CASSLGGGDSYEQYF
NA,TRBV28,TRBD1,TRBJ1-2,TGTGCCACCAGGACAGGGGGGTTATTTAACTATGGCTACACCTTC,CATRTGGLFNYGYTF
NA,TRBV4-1,NA,TRBJ1-2,TGCGCCAGCAGCCAAGTTACAGAAAACGTCTATGGCTACACCTTC,CASSQVTENVYGYTF
few,TRBV4-1,TRBD1,TRBJ1-6,TGCGCCAGCAGTCAGGGGGTAGGGTTGAATTCACCCCTCCACTTT,CASSQGVGLNSPLHF
few,TRBV11-2,NA,TRBJ2-7,TGTGCCAGCAGCTTAAGGTTTCAGGAGGGGTACGAGCAGTACTTC,CASSLRFQEGYEQYF
few,TRBV2,TRBD2,TRBJ2-2,TGTGCCAGCAGTGAAGCGGAACTAGCGGGAGCCTCCGGGGAGCTGTTTTTT,CASSEAELAGASGELFF
NA,TRBV13,NA,TRBJ1-6,TGTGCCAGCAGTCCGGGACTCCAGGCGCGTAATTCACCCCTCCACTTT,CASSPGLQARNSPLHF
NA,TRBV7-2,NA,TRBJ2-7,TGTGCCAGCAGCTTCATTGCCGGGACTCTTCTTAGCTCCTACGAGCAGTACTTC,CASSFIAGTLLSSYEQYF
NA,TRBV5-1,NA,TRBJ2-4,TGCGCCAGCAGCTTGGAGGCGGCCTTAGCCAAAAACATTCAGTACTTC,CASSLEAALAKNIQYF
NA,TRBV5-1,NA,TRBJ2-2,TGCGCCAGCAGCTTAAACAGGGTTTCCGGGGAGCTGTTTTTT,CASSLNRVSGELFF
NA,TRBV2,NA,TRBJ2-5,TGTGCCAGCGATACAGGGTCAGAGACCCAGTACTTC,CASDTGSETQYF
few,TRBV9,TRBD2,TRBJ2-1,TGTGCCAGCAGCGCCCGAACGACTAGCGGGAGGGGAAATGAGCAGTTCTTC,CASSARTTSGRGNEQFF
NA,TRBV23-1,NA,TRBJ2-3,TGCGCCAGCAGTCAATCGGGCCCAACAAACCAAACAGATACGCAGTATTTT,CASSQSGPTNQTDTQYF
NA,TRBV7-6,NA,TRBJ2-1,TGTGCCAGCAGCTTAGGGTGGAGGGGGAGGGTGTACAATGAGCAGTTCTTC,CASSLGWRGRVYNEQFF
once,TRBV27,TRBD2,TRBJ2-1,TGTGCCAGCAGTTACTCGGGAGGGTGGGACAATGAGCAGTTCTTC,CASSYSGGWDNEQFF
NA,TRBV10-3,NA,TRBJ2-3,TGTGCCATCAGTGGGGCTGATGCAGATACGCAGTATTTT,CAISGADADTQYF
few,TRBV19,NA,TRBJ1-2,TGTGCCAGTAGTCTCCATCAGGAAGGCTATGGCTACACCTTC,CASSLHQEGYGYTF
NA,TRBV10-3,TRBD2,TRBJ2-3,TGTGCCATCAGTGTTAGCGGGATGAGTGAGGGCACAGATACGCAGTATTTT,CAISVSGMSEGTDTQYF
NA,TRBV15,TRBD1,TRBJ1-3,TGTGCCACCAGCAGAGTGAGGGGACAGGGAAACACCATATATTTT,CATSRVRGQGNTIYF
few,TRBV5-1,TRBD1,TRBJ2-5,TGCGCCAGCAGCTGGGACAGTCAAGAGACCCAGTACTTC,CASSWDSQETQYF
few,TRBV6-6,NA,TRBJ1-5,TGTGCCAGCAGTGGCCGGGACGGAGGGAATCAGCCCCAGCATTTT,CASSGRDGGNQPQHF
NA,TRBV28,NA,TRBJ2-7,TGTGCCAGCAGTAGTTGGGCCTCCTACGAGCAGTACTTC,CASSSWASYEQYF
NA,TRBV2,TRBD1,TRBJ1-1,TGTGCCAGCGTTCGGGACAGAGAACTAGAAGCTTTCTTT,CASVRDRELEAFF
NA,TRBV7-6,NA,TRBJ2-7,TGTGCCAGCAGCTTAGTTGGGGGGGCGATCACCTACGAGCAGTACTTC,CASSLVGGAITYEQYF
NA,TRBV6-5,NA,TRBJ1-4,TGTGCCAGCAGTTCCACATGGGAAAAACTGTTTTTT,CASSSTWEKLFF
NA,TRBV12-5,TRBD1,TRBJ2-3,TGTGCTAGTGGTTTAGGGACAGGGAGAGCAGATACGCAGTATTTT,CASGLGTGRADTQYF
NA,TRBV10-3,NA,TRBJ1-6,TGTGCCATCAGTGGAGTCTCGGGGAGTACGAGTCGTAGGAATTCACCCCTCCACTTT,CAISGVSGSTSRRNSPLHF
NA,TRBV18,NA,TRBJ2-7,TGTGCCAGCTCACCAACAGCTGACTACGAGCAGTACTTC,CASSPTADYEQYF
NA,TRBV5-8,NA,TRBJ1-1,TGTGCCAGCAGCTTGGGGGCCGGTCGGAACACTGAAGCTTTCTTT,CASSLGAGRNTEAFF
NA,TRBV7-3,TRBD2,TRBJ2-1,TGTGCCAGCAGCTTAACGGGAGGGCGCTCCTACAATGAGCAGTTCTTC,CASSLTGGRSYNEQFF
NA,TRBV7-3,TRBD1,TRBJ1-2,TGTGCCAGCAGCTTAAGACAGGGCTTTGGCTACACCTTC,CASSLRQGFGYTF
NA,TRBV18,NA,TRBJ2-1,TGTGCCAGCTCACCACCGTCTAGCCTCGGTGAGCAGTTCTTC,CASSPPSSLGEQFF
NA,TRBV19,NA,TRBJ2-1,NA,CASTSGDSYNEQFF
NA,TRBV19,TRBD1,TRBJ1-4,TGTGCCAGTAGTGGAAGGGGGCTAACTAATGAAAAACTGTTTTTT,CASSGRGLTNEKLFF
NA,TRBV6-6,NA,TRBJ2-3,TGTGCCAGCAGTTACTCGGTCCGTGAGCCGGCAGATACGCAGTATTTT,CASSYSVREPADTQYF
NA,TRBV14,NA,TRBJ2-7,TGTGCCAGCAGCCCAATCGCTAGCAGCTCCTACGAGCAGTACTTC,CASSPIASSSYEQYF
NA,TRBV7-2,TRBD1,TRBJ2-5,TGTGCCAGCAGCCTCGGACAGGGTGAGACCCAGTACTTC,CASSLGQGETQYF
NA,TRBV10-2,NA,TRBJ2-7,TGCGCCAGCAAACGTCAGGCAGTCTCCTACGAGCAGTACTTC,CASKRQAVSYEQYF
NA,TRBV14,NA,TRBJ2-7,TGTGCCAGCAGCCAAGATAGAGGGATCGGACGCGAGCAGTACTTC,CASSQDRGIGREQYF
NA,TRBV6-5,NA,TRBJ1-1,TGTGCCAGCAGCATACCAGGAGGGAGGACTGAAGCTTTCTTT,CASSIPGGRTEAFF
NA,TRBV11-1,TRBD1,TRBJ1-2,TGTGCCAGCAGCTTAGGGACAGGCTATGGCTACACCTTC,CASSLGTGYGYTF
few,TRBV6-5,NA,TRBJ1-3,TGTGCCAGCAGTTACTCAGGTCTCGATCGGGTATATTTT,CASSYSGLDRVYF
NA,TRBV30,TRBD2,TRBJ2-3,TGTGCCTACCAGCGGGAGTGGGACACAGATACGCAGTATTTT,CAYQREWDTDTQYF
NA,TRBV5-3,TRBD2,TRBJ2-7,TGTGCCAGAAGGATAGCGGGAGGGCCCTACGAGCAGTACTTC,CARRIAGGPYEQYF
NA,TRBV19,NA,TRBJ2-7,TGTGCCTCCGCAAACATCTACGAGCAGTACTTC,CASANIYEQYF
NA,TRBV27,TRBD2,TRBJ2-1,TGTGCCAGCAGTTTGGGAGGGACTAGCAACTACAATGAGCAGTTCTTC,CASSLGGTSNYNEQFF
NA,TRBV4-2,TRBD2,TRBJ2-7,TGTGCCAGCAGCCAAGATCGGGTTAGCGGGGACTCCTACGAGCAGTACTTC,CASSQDRVSGDSYEQYF
NA,TRBV7-9,NA,TRBJ2-4,TGTGCCAGCAGCTTATGGGCTCCAAACATTCAGTACTTC,CASSLWAPNIQYF
NA,TRBV6-6,NA,TRBJ2-2,TGTGCCAGCAGCCCCGAGGGCACCGGGGAGCTGTTTTTT,CASSPEGTGELFF
few,TRBV5-1,NA,TRBJ2-5,TGCGCCAGCAGCCATCGACGGAGGCAAGAGACCCAGTACTTC,CASSHRRRQETQYF